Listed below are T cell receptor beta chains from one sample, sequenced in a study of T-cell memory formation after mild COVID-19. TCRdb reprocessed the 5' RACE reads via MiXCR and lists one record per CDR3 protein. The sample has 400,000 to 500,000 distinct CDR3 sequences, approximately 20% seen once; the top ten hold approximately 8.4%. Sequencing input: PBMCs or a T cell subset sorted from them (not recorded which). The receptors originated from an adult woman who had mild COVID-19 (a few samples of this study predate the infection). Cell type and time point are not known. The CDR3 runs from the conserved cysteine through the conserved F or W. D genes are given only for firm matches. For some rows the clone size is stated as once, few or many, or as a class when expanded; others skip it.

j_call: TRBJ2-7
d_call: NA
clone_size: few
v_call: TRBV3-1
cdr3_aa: CASSQYGGPVYEQYF
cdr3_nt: TGTGCCAGCAGCCAATACGGGGGGCCGGTCTACGAGCAGTACTTC

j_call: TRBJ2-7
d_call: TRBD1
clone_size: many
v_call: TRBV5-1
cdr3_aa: CASSPSGQAYEQYF
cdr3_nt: TGCGCCAGCAGCCCCTCCGGACAGGCCTACGAGCAGTACTTC

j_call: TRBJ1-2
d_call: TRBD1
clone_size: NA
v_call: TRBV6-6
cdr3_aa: CASSYGQRQGSNYGYTF
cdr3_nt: TGTGCCAGCAGTTACGGCCAAAGACAGGGTTCTAACTATGGCTACACCTTC

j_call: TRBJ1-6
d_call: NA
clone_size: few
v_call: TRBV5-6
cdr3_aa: CASSTSRQNSPLHF
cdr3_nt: TGTGCCAGCAGCACCTCGCGACAGAATTCACCCCTCCACTTT

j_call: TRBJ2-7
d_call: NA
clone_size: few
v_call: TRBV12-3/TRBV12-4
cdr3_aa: CASTQGHEQYF
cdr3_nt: TGTGCCAGCACACAGGGACACGAGCAGTACTTC

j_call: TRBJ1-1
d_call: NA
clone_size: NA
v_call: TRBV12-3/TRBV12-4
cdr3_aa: CASNLAALTEAFF
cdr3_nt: TGTGCCAGCAACCTTGCGGCCCTGACTGAAGCTTTCTTT

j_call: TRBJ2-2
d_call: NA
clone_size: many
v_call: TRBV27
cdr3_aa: CASTRPPGELFF
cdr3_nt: TGTGCCAGCACGCGGCCCCCCGGGGAGCTGTTTTTT

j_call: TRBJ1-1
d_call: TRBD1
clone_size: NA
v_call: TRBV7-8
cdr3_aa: CASSLAWDSRFTEAFF
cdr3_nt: TGTGCCAGCAGCTTAGCGTGGGACAGCAGATTCACTGAAGCTTTCTTT

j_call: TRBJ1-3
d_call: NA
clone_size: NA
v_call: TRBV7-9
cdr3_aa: CASSQPGLGNTIYF
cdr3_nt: TGTGCCAGCAGCCAACCCGGCCTCGGAAACACCATATATTTT

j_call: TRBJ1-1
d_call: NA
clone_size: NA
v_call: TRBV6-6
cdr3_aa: CASSYSVGANLNTEAFF
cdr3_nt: TGTGCCAGCAGTTACTCGGTCGGGGCTAACCTGAACACTGAAGCTTTCTTT

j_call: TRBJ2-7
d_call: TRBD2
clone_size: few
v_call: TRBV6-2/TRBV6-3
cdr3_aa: CASSPTLSGRAYEQYF
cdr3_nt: TGTGCCAGCAGTCCGACCCTAAGCGGGAGAGCGTACGAGCAGTACTTC

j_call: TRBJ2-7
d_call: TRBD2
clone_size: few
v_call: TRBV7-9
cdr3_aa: CASSFGGGDEQYF
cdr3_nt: TGTGCCAGCAGCTTTGGCGGGGGAGACGAGCAGTACTTC

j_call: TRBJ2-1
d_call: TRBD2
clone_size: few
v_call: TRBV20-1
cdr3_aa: CSAGGRGLPYNEQFF
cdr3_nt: TGCAGTGCCGGAGGGAGGGGTCTCCCCTACAATGAGCAGTTCTTC

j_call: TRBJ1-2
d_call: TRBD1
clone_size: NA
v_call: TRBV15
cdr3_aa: CATSRAPGQFSNYGYTF
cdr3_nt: TGTGCCACCAGCAGAGCACCGGGACAGTTCTCTAACTATGGCTACACCTTC

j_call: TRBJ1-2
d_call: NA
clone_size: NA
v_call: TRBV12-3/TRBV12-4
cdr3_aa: CASSLAGSPQHEGYTF
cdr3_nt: TGTGCCAGCAGTTTAGCGGGGTCACCACAACACGAAGGCTACACCTTC

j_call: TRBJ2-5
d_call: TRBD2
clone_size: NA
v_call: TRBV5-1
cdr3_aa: CASSLVQGLAGWGETQYF
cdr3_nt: TGCGCCAGCAGCTTGGTACAAGGACTAGCCGGCTGGGGGGAGACCCAGTACTTC

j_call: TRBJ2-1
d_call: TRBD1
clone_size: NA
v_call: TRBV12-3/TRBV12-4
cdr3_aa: CASSPGTVSGEQFF
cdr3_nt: TGTGCCAGCAGTCCCGGGACAGTCTCGGGTGAGCAGTTCTTC

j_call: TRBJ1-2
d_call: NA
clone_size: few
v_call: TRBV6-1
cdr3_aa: CASRDTEQPNYGYTF
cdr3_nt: TGTGCCAGCAGAGATACGGAGCAACCTAACTATGGCTACACCTTC

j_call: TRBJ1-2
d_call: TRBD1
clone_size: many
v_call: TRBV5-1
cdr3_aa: CASSNGQGDGYTF
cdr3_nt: TGCGCCAGCAGCAACGGACAGGGGGATGGCTACACCTTC

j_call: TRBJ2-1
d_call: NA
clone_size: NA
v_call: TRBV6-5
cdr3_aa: CASSAGSISYNEQFF
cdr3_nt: TGTGCCAGCAGTGCCGGAAGCATCTCCTACAATGAGCAGTTCTTC

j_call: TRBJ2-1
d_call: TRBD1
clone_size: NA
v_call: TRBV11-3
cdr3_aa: CASSDGQGNNEQFF
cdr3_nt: TGTGCCAGCAGCGACGGACAGGGGAACAATGAGCAGTTCTTC

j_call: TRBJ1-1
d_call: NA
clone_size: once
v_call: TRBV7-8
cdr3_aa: CASSLAGTLETEAFF
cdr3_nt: TGTGCCAGCAGCTTAGCCGGGACTCTGGAAACTGAAGCTTTCTTT

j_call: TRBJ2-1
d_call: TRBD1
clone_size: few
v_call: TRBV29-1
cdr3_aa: CSTRTGKTYNEQFF
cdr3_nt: TGCAGCACACGGACAGGGAAAACCTACAATGAGCAGTTCTTC

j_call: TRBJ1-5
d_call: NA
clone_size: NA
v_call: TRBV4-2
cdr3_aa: CASSQRTNQLPNQPQHF
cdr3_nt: TGTGCCAGCAGCCAGAGGACAAACCAACTCCCCAATCAGCCCCAGCATTTT

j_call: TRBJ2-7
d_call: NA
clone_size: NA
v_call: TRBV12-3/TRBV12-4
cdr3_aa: CASGQGVAAEQYF
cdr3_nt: TGTGCCAGCGGCCAAGGGGTAGCGGCAGAGCAGTACTTC

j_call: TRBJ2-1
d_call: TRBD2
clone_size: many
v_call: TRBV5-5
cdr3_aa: CASSLERGEYNEQFF
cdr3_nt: TGTGCCAGCAGCTTAGAGCGGGGGGAATACAATGAGCAGTTCTTC